A selection of T cell receptor beta chains follows, all from one sample in a study of blood T cell repertoires in COVID-19. The method was immunoSEQ multiplex PCR; TCRdb's version includes in-frame clones alone and lacks a portion of them. Here the sample spans roughly 250,000 clones, approximately 85% being singletons. Sequenced input: PBMCs or T cells enriched from blood (not recorded which). Receptor source: a woman under 40 who had recovered from COVID-19. Both conserved end residues are part of each CDR3. The D gene is left open where the match is weak. Size values are once, few and many counts, or a class for expanded clones, and some rows have none.

>TRBD2|TRBJ2-1|NA|TRBV27
CASSLGTSGNNEQFF
TGTGCCAGCAGTTTAGGGACTAGCGGGAACAATGAGCAGTTCTTC
>NA|TRBJ2-3|NA|TRBV6-1
CASSEALRGLQYF
TGTGCCAGCAGTGAAGCGCTTCGGGGATTGCAGTATTTT
>TRBD1|TRBJ1-6|NA|TRBV30
CAWSDRGRLSPLHF
TGTGCCTGGAGTGACAGGGGACGGCTCTCACCCCTCCACTTT
>TRBD1|TRBJ1-6|NA|TRBV7-9
CASSLGDRENSPLHF
TGTGCCAGCAGCTTAGGGGACAGGGAAAATTCACCCCTCCACTTT
>NA|TRBJ1-2|NA|TRBV27
CASSFRLRGDGYTF
TGTGCCAGCAGTTTTCGGCTCAGGGGTGATGGCTACACCTTC
>TRBD1|TRBJ1-1|NA|TRBV25-1
CASSELTGVDYTEAFF
TGTGCCAGCAGTGAATTGACAGGGGTCGACTACACTGAAGCTTTCTTT
>NA|TRBJ2-4|NA|TRBV9
CASSRTQDRTLAKNIQYF
TGTGCCAGCAGCCGAACACAAGACAGAACTCTAGCCAAAAACATTCAGTACTTC
>TRBD1|TRBJ1-2|NA|TRBV10-3
CAISEGDRAYGYTF
TGTGCCATCAGTGAGGGGGACAGGGCGTATGGCTACACCTTC
>NA|TRBJ1-5|NA|TRBV24-1
CATSDSKGGSYQPQHF
TGTGCCACCAGTGATTCCAAAGGGGGTTCCTATCAGCCCCAGCATTTT
>TRBD1|TRBJ1-6|NA|TRBV5-1
CASSPTGERSPLHF
TGCGCCAGCAGCCCGACAGGGGAACGCTCACCCCTCCACTTT
>NA|TRBJ2-5|NA|TRBV12-3/TRBV12-4
CASSFEGLETQYF
TGTGCCAGCAGTTTTGAGGGCCTGGAGACCCAGTACTTC
>NA|TRBJ1-6|NA|TRBV28
CATGGWGDNSPLHF
TGTGCCACTGGAGGATGGGGTGATAATTCACCCCTCCACTTT
>TRBD1|TRBJ1-1|NA|TRBV4-1
CASRRQGNTEAFF
TGCGCCAGCAGACGACAGGGGAACACTGAAGCTTTCTTT
>NA|TRBJ2-5|NA|TRBV7-2
CASSLDVGGETQYF
TGTGCCAGCAGCTTAGATGTCGGGGGAGAGACCCAGTACTTC
>NA|TRBJ2-3|NA|TRBV6-2/TRBV6-3
CASSYVSGGPSTDTQYF
TGTGCCAGCAGTTATGTTTCCGGGGGGCCTAGCACAGATACGCAGTATTTT
>NA|TRBJ2-7|NA|TRBV6-1
CASSEYGSSYEQYF
TGTGCCAGCAGTGAGTACGGGAGCTCCTACGAGCAGTACTTC
>TRBD1|TRBJ2-2|NA|TRBV28
CASRTGGGHTGELFF
TGTGCCAGCAGAACAGGGGGCGGTCACACCGGGGAGCTGTTTTTT
>TRBD2|TRBJ2-3|few|TRBV28
CASSPSGPGGLGSTDTQYF
TGTGCCAGCAGTCCTTCCGGGCCCGGAGGACTAGGGAGCACAGATACGCAGTATTTT
>NA|TRBJ2-4|NA|TRBV2
CASSDSGSKNIQYF
TGTGCCAGCAGTGATAGCGGATCCAAAAACATTCAGTACTTC
>NA|TRBJ1-1|NA|TRBV18
CASSPPLSSEAFF
TGTGCCAGCTCACCACCGCTGAGTTCTGAAGCTTTCTTT
>TRBD1|TRBJ1-4|few|TRBV30
CAWSVLIGDRGEKLFF
TGTGCCTGGAGTGTACTGATAGGGGACAGGGGTGAAAAACTGTTTTTT
>NA|TRBJ1-1|NA|TRBV28
CASSFLERGAYEAFF
TGTGCCAGCAGTTTTCTTGAGCGGGGGGCTTATGAAGCTTTCTTT
>NA|TRBJ2-2|NA|TRBV9
CASSVDGQGNTGELFF
TGTGCCAGCAGCGTAGACGGGCAGGGGAACACCGGGGAGCTGTTTTTT
>NA|TRBJ1-5|few|TRBV7-9
CASSFGFSNQPQHF
TGTGCCAGCAGCTTCGGGTTTAGCAATCAGCCCCAGCATTTT
>NA|TRBJ1-5|NA|TRBV3-1/TRBV3-2
CASSQGGGWKNQPQHF
TGTGCCAGCAGCCAAGGTGGAGGGTGGAAGAATCAGCCCCAGCATTTT
>NA|TRBJ1-5|NA|TRBV6-1
CASSVRRDSALQPQHF
TGTGCCAGCAGTGTGCGCAGGGATTCGGCGCTTCAGCCCCAGCATTTT
>NA|TRBJ2-1|NA|TRBV28
CASSYSRGWNNEQFF
TGTGCCAGCAGTTACTCCAGGGGCTGGAACAATGAGCAGTTCTTC
>TRBD2|TRBJ2-1|NA|TRBV5-1
CASSSERLAGGEQFF
TGCGCCAGCAGCTCTGAGAGACTAGCGGGAGGTGAGCAGTTCTTC
>TRBD1|TRBJ1-1|NA|TRBV28
CASSLEGQKAFF
TGTGCCAGCAGTTTGGAGGGACAGAAAGCTTTCTTT
>TRBD1|TRBJ2-7|NA|TRBV7-2
CASWDSVSYEQYF
TGTGCCAGCTGGGACAGCGTTTCCTACGAGCAGTACTTC
>TRBD1|TRBJ2-7|few|TRBV30
CAWRLLFGQGAYEQYF
TGTGCCTGGAGACTCCTTTTCGGACAGGGGGCCTACGAGCAGTACTTC
>NA|TRBJ2-4|few|TRBV7-9
CASSSDHGGRNIQYF
TGTGCCAGCAGCTCGGACCATGGAGGGCGAAACATTCAGTACTTC
>TRBD1|TRBJ1-4|NA|TRBV25-1
CASSEWGQGGTNEKLFF
TGTGCCAGCAGTGAATGGGGACAGGGGGGAACTAATGAAAAACTGTTTTTT
>NA|TRBJ2-7|NA|TRBV11-2
CASSLGAGVGYEQYF
TGTGCCAGCAGCCTAGGAGCCGGGGTAGGCTACGAGCAGTACTTC
>NA|TRBJ2-4|NA|TRBV30
CAWSRPGNIQYF
TGTGCCTGGAGTCGCCCGGGAAACATTCAGTACTTC
>TRBD1|TRBJ2-6|NA|TRBV5-4
CASSSGGAGANVLTF
TGTGCCAGCAGCTCAGGGGGCGCTGGGGCCAACGTCCTGACTTTC
>TRBD2|TRBJ2-1|NA|TRBV5-4
CASSGTSGRANEQFF
TGTGCCAGCAGCGGAACTAGCGGGAGGGCAAATGAGCAGTTCTTC
>TRBD1|TRBJ2-1|NA|TRBV10-2
CASRNRGHNEQFF
TGCGCCAGCAGAAACAGGGGGCACAATGAGCAGTTCTTC
>NA|TRBJ1-2|NA|TRBV28
CASSFYSGYTF
TGTGCCAGCAGTTTTTACAGTGGCTACACCTTC
>TRBD1|TRBJ1-2|once|TRBV5-1
CASSLGQGLEDGYTF
TGCGCCAGCAGCTTGGGACAGGGGTTAGAAGATGGCTACACCTTC
>TRBD1|TRBJ2-2|NA|TRBV28
CASSLPGQGLITGELFF
TGTGCCAGCAGCTTACCGGGACAGGGTCTGATCACCGGGGAGCTGTTTTTT
>NA|TRBJ2-7|NA|TRBV7-2
CASSFAGGRDEQYF
TGTGCCAGCAGCTTCGCTGGGGGCAGGGACGAGCAGTACTTC
>NA|TRBJ2-1|once|TRBV30
CAWRRGRFYEQFF
TGTGCCTGGCGGAGGGGGCGTTTCTATGAGCAGTTCTTC
>NA|TRBJ1-2|NA|TRBV28
CASSAGRVAYGYTF
TGTGCCAGCAGCGCTGGGCGGGTTGCGTATGGCTACACCTTC
>NA|TRBJ2-7|NA|TRBV7-9
CASSSSIRSLYEQYF
TGTGCCAGCAGCTCGAGTATACGGTCCTTATACGAGCAGTACTTC
>NA|TRBJ1-6|NA|TRBV27
CASASIVSPLHF
TGTGCCAGCGCCTCTATAGTTTCACCCCTCCACTTT
>TRBD1|TRBJ1-4|NA|TRBV7-6
CASSFPLTGHNEKLFF
TGTGCCAGCAGCTTCCCGTTGACAGGGCATAATGAAAAACTGTTTTTT
>TRBD1|TRBJ2-3|NA|TRBV28
CASSSHGTAINTQYF
TGTGCCAGCAGTTCCCACGGGACAGCTATTAATACGCAGTATTTT
>NA|TRBJ1-2|NA|TRBV5-6
CASSPRGNYGYTF
TGTGCCAGCAGCCCGCGGGGTAACTATGGCTACACCTTC
>NA|TRBJ1-5|NA|TRBV7-2
CASSLVALNQPQHF
TGTGCCAGCAGCTTAGTTGCGTTAAATCAGCCCCAGCATTTT
>NA|TRBJ2-3|NA|TRBV7-9
CASSLEAVFTDTQYF
TGTGCCAGCAGCTTGGAGGCAGTCTTCACAGATACGCAGTATTTT
>TRBD1|TRBJ1-2|NA|TRBV7-4
CASSSRPGQGADYGYTF
TGTGCCAGCAGCTCTCGGCCGGGACAGGGGGCAGACTATGGCTACACCTTC
>NA|TRBJ2-1|NA|TRBV19
CASSWFDSGHDNEQFF
TGTGCCAGTAGTTGGTTCGACAGCGGGCACGACAATGAGCAGTTCTTC
>TRBD1|TRBJ1-2|once|TRBV29-1
CSVGSLTGQSGYTF
TGCAGCGTTGGGAGCCTGACAGGGCAGTCTGGCTACACCTTC
>NA|TRBJ1-1|NA|TRBV27
CASSFRKTGNTEAFF
TGTGCCAGCAGTTTCCGGAAAACGGGGAACACTGAAGCTTTCTTT
>NA|TRBJ1-2|NA|TRBV2
CASSEQGWGYTF
TGTGCCAGCAGTGAACAGGGTTGGGGCTACACCTTC